This T cell receptor (beta chain) was recorded in a study of cytomegalovirus exposure and HLA in healthy donors. Study-level results: There were reportedly fewer N-insertions in an Asian-associated ancestry cluster than the approximately 670-donor mean, in a later analysis. When analyzed later, the rates of TCR association showed variation by HLA locus, with DRB1 the most and HLA-C the fewest. Association of a missense DCLRE1C variant with TCR beta V- and J-gene trimming was reported in a later analysis.

The CDR3 runs 15 residues. Germline V CDR1 and CDR2: SGHRS, YFSETQ. Losses at the gene ends were 4 bases for V and 7 bases for J; bases not matched to a gene: 6. The PCR used 60 Vbeta and 13 Jbeta primers. The authors' processing: Among the unique TCR beta chains that a later analysis counted, 75 million to 85 million in all, about 11 million were shared. Some clones are missing from TCRdb's copy, which holds only in-frame ones; the method was immunoSEQ multiplex PCR. The DNA gave D and trimming, while V, J and clone size come from that table. The table records 150,000 to 200,000 clones, approximately 88% of them present only once. Turning to this clone: Its antigen is unidentified.

The sequenced sample was PBMCs. The V call is TRBV5-1, the J call TRBJ2-2; 11 bases agree with TRBD1. This clonotype was sampled from a woman between 45 and 65 years old in good health and CMV-seropositive. The CDR3 sequence is CASSPDRGPDGELFF. CDR3 DNA sequence: TGCGCCAGCAGCCCGGACAGGGGGCCGGACGGGGAGCTGTTTTTT.